The 15 T cell receptor beta chains below were found in one sample sequenced in a study of shared clonotypes between healthy human individuals. TCRdb keeps only in-frame clones here, not all; method: immunoSEQ multiplex PCR. The sample consists of some 2.1 million clones, 85% to 95% of them appearing once. Sequencing was performed on naive CD4+ T cells sorted from blood. Subset meaning: CD45RA+ positively selected. Every receptor here comes from a man aged 18 to 30 in good health.

This chain uses TRBV19 with TRBJ1-3, with D unclear. The V end lost 5 bases, the J end lost 0 bases, and 11 bases lay between the germline ends. Looked up from germline, CDR1 is LNHDA and CDR2 is SQIVND (reference sequence). The CDR3 has 15 residues. Here the CDR3 reads CASSLKAISGNTIYF. The CDR3 bases are TGTGCCAGTAGTCTGAAAGCGATCTCTGGAAACACCATATATTTT.

The rearrangement joins TRBV10-3 to TRBJ2-3; D might be TRBD2 (6 bases). The germline CDR1 and CDR2 sequences are ENHRY and SYGVKD. The V end lost 8 bases, the J end lost 0 bases, and 15 bases lay between the germline ends. The CDR3 length is 15 residues. The CDR3 loop reads CAIGREAGSTDTQYF. The CDR3 DNA is TGTGCCATCGGAAGGGAGGCGGGAAGCACAGATACGCAGTATTTT.

The chain joins TRBV6-6 to TRBJ2-7; TRBD1 is a possible D gene (6 bases). This CDR3 is built from 12 residues. Germline lookup yields CDR1 MNHNY and CDR2 SVGAGI (reference sequence). The ends were cut back, 7 bases at V and 6 bases at J, with 13 bases in the middle. CDR3: CASTAGASEQYF. CDR3 in DNA: TGTGCCAGCACGGCAGGGGCTAGCGAGCAGTACTTC.

This chain links TRBV7-2 with TRBJ2-6; either TRBD1 or TRBD2 may supply D (5 bases each). The CDR3 consists of 16 residues. Trimming left V 1 base short and J 10 bases short, with 17 bases between. CDR1 is SGHTA, CDR2 FQGNSA, per germline. CDR3 amino acids: CASSLGGTVMINVLTF. The CDR3 bases are TGTGCCAGCAGCTTAGGTGGGACCGTAATGATAAACGTCCTGACTTTC.

This rearrangement joins TRBV30 to TRBJ2-7, with no clear D. Germline V gene lookup returns CDR1 GTSNPN and CDR2 SVGIG (reference sequence). V lost 5 bases and J 1 base, leaving 6 bases between the germline ends. CDR3 length: 11 amino acids. The CDR3 protein is CAWERSYEQYF. The CDR3 region has the DNA TGTGCCTGGGAGAGGTCCTACGAGCAGTACTTC.

The CDR3 sequence is CATSRDRASYNSPLHF. DNA of the CDR3: TGTGCCACCAGCAGAGACAGGGCCTCCTATAATTCACCCCTCCACTTT. This sequence joins TRBV15 and TRBJ1-6; D is perhaps TRBD1 (5 bases). From germline, CDR1 is LNHNV and CDR2 YYDKDF (reference sequence). The CDR3 sequence is 16 residues long. V lost 0 bases to trimming and J lost 0 bases, with 6 bases between them.

This clone showed up just once. The chain has TRBV2 and TRBJ1-2; tentatively, D is TRBD1 (5 bases). V lost 7 bases and J lost 3, with 15 bases in between. CDR1 is SNHLY and CDR2 is FYNNEI in the germline V gene. This CDR3 has 14 amino acids. The CDR3 DNA is TGTGCCAGCACAGTAGGGGTTTTAGACTATGGCTACACCTTC. This codes for CASTVGVLDYGYTF.

The chain employs TRBV7-3 and TRBJ1-6, with TRBD1 identical over 7 bases. From germline, CDR1 is SGHTA and CDR2 FQGTGA. V was clipped by 5 bases and J by 10 bases; unmatched bases: 14. The CDR3 covers 16 residues. This CDR3 reads CASSRGPQGTGSPLHF. CDR3 in DNA: TGTGCCAGCAGCCGAGGCCCACAGGGGACGGGCTCACCCCTCCACTTT.

CDR3 in amino acids: CASSIGGKDTGELFF. The CDR3 DNA follows: TGTGCCAGTAGTATCGGCGGGAAGGACACCGGGGAGCTGTTTTTT. The chain links TRBV19 to TRBJ2-2; TRBD2 might be the D (6 bases). Germline V gives CDR1 LNHDA, CDR2 SQIVND (reference sequence). Trimming stripped 3 bases from V and 3 bases from J, with 11 bases between. CDR3 length equals 15 residues.

The chain joins TRBV6-5 to TRBJ1-2, with 7 bases aligning to TRBD1. The CDR3 covers 15 residues. The germline gives CDR1 MNHEY, CDR2 SVGAGI. After removal of 7 bases from V and 6 bases from J, the junction contained 14 bases not matched to a gene. This CDR3 reads CASIPRGRGGDGYTF. DNA of the CDR3: TGTGCCAGCATTCCCCGTGGCAGGGGGGGGGATGGCTACACCTTC.

The chain's CDR3 is CAWDRFSYEQYF. CDR3 nucleotide sequence: TGTGCCTGGGACAGGTTCTCCTACGAGCAGTACTTC. This chain links TRBV30 with TRBJ2-7; D perhaps matches TRBD1 (6 bases). This CDR3 spans 12 amino acids. Germline values: CDR1 GTSNPN, CDR2 SVGIG (reference sequence). V was cut by 5 bases and J by 0 bases, with 8 bases left in between.

This chain links TRBV28 with TRBJ1-5; maybe TRBD1 (6 bases). This CDR3 has 16 amino acids. CDR1 and CDR2 from the germline V gene are MDHEN and SYDVKM. Trimming stripped 5 bases from V and 5 bases from J, with 19 bases between. In DNA, the CDR3 is TGTGCCAGCAGTCCCCGTATGACCCAGGGGCATCAGCCCCAGCATTTT. Its protein is CASSPRMTQGHQPQHF.

The V and J genes are TRBV28 and TRBJ1-5, with D possibly TRBD1 on 5 matching bases. CDR1 and CDR2 from the germline V gene are MDHEN and SYDVKM. V dropped 5 bases and J dropped 10 bases, with 18 bases sitting between them. CDR3 length: 14 amino acids. The DNA of the CDR3 is TGTGCCAGCAGTCCGACGTTGGGGGAGCGCCCCCAGCATTTT. The encoded protein is CASSPTLGERPQHF.

A note on this clone: The same CDR3 arises from other DNA sequences in this sample as well. The chain joins TRBV5-1 to TRBJ1-6, with a weak D call TRBD1 (5 bases). V was pared by 0 bases and J by 10 bases, with 14 bases between. The germline CDR1 and CDR2 sequences are SGHRS and YFSETQ. The CDR3 extends over 15 amino acids. CDR3: CASSLAGTERSPLHF. CDR3 DNA sequence: TGCGCCAGCAGCTTGGCCGGGACGGAAAGGTCACCCCTCCACTTT.

This clone was detected a few times. V and J are TRBV29-1 and TRBJ1-2, with D unclear. The V end lost 4 bases, the J end lost 7 bases, and 10 bases lay between the germline ends. Germline loops: CDR1 SQVTM, CDR2 ANQGSEA. The CDR3 sequence is 11 residues long. The CDR3 is CSVVGLAGYTF. DNA for the CDR3: TGCAGCGTTGTTGGGCTGGCTGGCTACACCTTC.